Listed here are 18 T cell receptor beta chains from one sample, sequenced in a study of blood T cell repertoires in COVID-19. The method was immunoSEQ multiplex PCR; TCRdb's version includes in-frame clones alone and lacks a portion of them. The sample gives around 230,000 clones, approximately 86% of which show up once; roughly 3.3% is in the top ten. The sample comprised PBMCs or T cells enriched from blood (not recorded which). These receptors all come from a middle-aged woman with acute COVID-19.

CDR3 loop: CASSFRVRTEAFF. The CDR3 region has the DNA TGTGCCAGCAGCTTCAGGGTCCGGACTGAAGCTTTCTTT. The V call is TRBV7-2, the J call TRBJ1-1; maybe TRBD1 (5 bases). This CDR3 is 13 amino acids long. V was pared by 3 bases and J by 5 bases, with 10 bases between. Germline V gene lookup returns CDR1 SGHTA and CDR2 FQGNSA.

J is TRBJ2-3 and V is TRBV18, with 7 bases aligning to TRBD1. This CDR3 region has 17 residues. The germline gives CDR1 KGHSH, CDR2 LQKENI. The V and J ends lost 3 bases and 1 base, in that order; junction bases with no gene match: 10. CDR3 amino acids: CASSPNTGDGGTDTQYF. The CDR3, as DNA: TGTGCCAGCTCACCCAACACAGGGGATGGTGGCACAGATACGCAGTATTTT. Full variable domain (missing parts from reference TRBV18 and TRBJ2-3): NAGVMQNPRHLVRRRGQEARLRCSPMKGHSHVYWYRQLPEEGLKFMVYLQKENIIDESGMPKERFSAEFPKEGPSILRIQQVVRGDSAAYFCASSPNTGDGGTDTQYFGPGTRLTVL.

The V call is TRBV7-3, the J call TRBJ2-1; TRBD2 matches 9 bases. Germline CDR1 is SGHTA and CDR2 is FQGTGA. Trimming took 3 bases from V and 0 from J; bases not matched to a gene: 3. The CDR3 totals 16 residues. The DNA for the CDR3 is TGTGCCAGCAGCTTTTTTAGCGGGAGCTCCTACAATGAGCAGTTCTTC. As protein: CASSFFSGSSYNEQFF.

The chain couples TRBV21-1 to TRBJ2-1; the D call TRBD2 from the table was never checked on the DNA. TRBV21-1 is assigned pseudogene status. This CDR3 is 16 amino acids long. CDR3 in amino acids: CASKSGRTPSYNEQFF. CDR3 coding DNA: TGTGCCAGCAAAAGCGGGAGGACCCCCTCCTACAATGAGCAGTTCTTC.

This sequence joins TRBV19 and TRBJ2-7; D is perhaps TRBD2 (5 bases). Germline V gene sequence: CDR1 LNHDA, CDR2 SQIVND (reference sequence). CDR3 size: 13 residues. The V gene lost 3 bases and the J gene lost 5 bases, with 11 bases spanning the gap. The CDR3 DNA reads as TGTGCCAGTAGTATCAAGGGAGCCAACGAGCAGTACTTC. This encodes CASSIKGANEQYF.

The J gene is TRBJ1-2, the V gene TRBV3-1 (or the pseudogene TRBV3-2); D is unclear. CDR1 LGHDT and CDR2 YNNKEL come from the germline V gene (reference sequence). The CDR3 length is 14 residues. V lost 3 bases, J lost 8 bases, and 16 bases lay in between. CDR3 residues: CASSQGGWVEGYTF. The CDR3, as DNA: TGTGCCAGCAGCCAGGGAGGGTGGGTAGAAGGCTACACCTTC.

The J gene is TRBJ2-1, the V gene TRBV20-1; TRBD2 is a possible D gene (5 bases). CDR1 is DFQATT, CDR2 SNEGSKA, per germline (reference sequence). V dropped 3 bases and J dropped 8 bases, with 20 bases sitting between them. This CDR3 comprises 15 residues. CDR3 bases: TGCAGTGCTAGTGAGGAGCGAAAAGGGAGCCATGAGCAGTTCTTC. Translating it yields CSASEERKGSHEQFF.

The chain has TRBV6-2 or TRBV6-3 and TRBJ2-7, with D perhaps matching TRBD2 (6 bases). The CDR3 runs 15 residues. V dropped 8 bases and J dropped 2 bases, with 19 bases sitting between them. Per the germline V gene, CDR1 is MNHEY and CDR2 is SVGEGT. The chain's CDR3 is CASGLQGGGTYEQYF. DNA for the CDR3: TGTGCCAGCGGCCTCCAGGGAGGAGGGACCTACGAGCAGTACTTC.

The chain carries TRBV19 and TRBJ1-5; D may be TRBD1 (5 bases). V lost 3 bases, J lost 6 bases, and 9 bases lay in between. This CDR3 is 13 amino acids long. CDR1 and CDR2 from the germline V gene are LNHDA and SQIVND (reference sequence). For the CDR3, the DNA is TGTGCCAGTAGTATGTCGCAGGGTCAGCCCCAGCATTTT. Translated: CASSMSQGQPQHF.

This chain links TRBV24-1 with TRBJ2-1; D possibly corresponds to TRBD2 (6 bases). CDR3 size: 17 residues. CDR1 is KGHDR, CDR2 SFDVKD, per germline. V shed 0 bases and J shed 0 bases, with 11 bases lying between them. The CDR3 sequence: CATSDLHAGNSYNEQFF. In nucleotides, the CDR3 is TGTGCCACCAGTGATTTGCATGCGGGGAACTCCTACAATGAGCAGTTCTTC.

The V and J genes are TRBV25-1 and TRBJ2-7; 9 positions agree with TRBD1. Germline CDR1 reads MGHDK; CDR2 reads SYGVNS. J lost 5 bases, V lost 1 base, and 6 bases had no gene match. The CDR3 covers 15 residues. CDR3 protein: CASSELGDREDEQYF. CDR3 nucleotides: TGTGCCAGCAGTGAATTAGGGGACAGGGAGGACGAGCAGTACTTC.

The V and J genes are TRBV7-3 and TRBJ2-1; 8 positions match TRBD2. The CDR3 runs 15 residues. The trim removed 3 bases at V and 9 bases at J, leaving 10 bases unmatched. Germline loops: CDR1 SGHTA, CDR2 FQGTGA. The CDR3 nucleotides are TGTGCCAGCAGCTTGGGTTCGGGAGGGCCACTTGAGCAGTTCTTC. Translating it yields CASSLGSGGPLEQFF.

The chain recombines TRBV20-1 with TRBJ2-7, with D hard to call. The germline V and J ends were trimmed by 0 bases and 2 bases, with 2 bases remaining between them. The CDR3 spans 11 residues. Germline assignment: CDR1 DFQATT and CDR2 SNEGSKA (reference sequence). The CDR3 DNA sequence: TGCAGTGCTAGAGATACCTACGAGCAGTACTTC. This codes for CSARDTYEQYF.

The chain combines TRBV19 with TRBJ1-5; the D is unclear. The germline gives CDR1 LNHDA, CDR2 SQIVND (reference sequence). The CDR3 is 13 amino acids. V lost 5 bases and J lost 3, with 8 bases in between. CDR3 nucleotide sequence: TGTGCCAGTAGTTGGAGTGACAATCAGCCCCAGCATTTT. Encoded protein: CASSWSDNQPQHF.

The V gene is TRBV5-1, the J gene TRBJ2-1; 8 bases match TRBD1. The CDR3 extends over 13 amino acids. The ends lost 4 bases at V and 5 bases at J; junction bases unmatched: 2. CDR1 and CDR2 (germline): SGHRS, YFSETQ. CDR3 DNA: TGCGCCAGCAGCCCGGGACAGGACAATGAGCAGTTCTTC. The encoded protein is CASSPGQDNEQFF. Filled out from reference TRBV5-1 and TRBJ2-1, the complete variable domain reads KAGVTQTPRYLIKTRGQQVTLSCSPISGHRSVSWYQQTPGQGLQFLFEYFSETQRNKGNFPGRFSGRQFSNSRSEMNVSTLELGDSALYLCASSPGQDNEQFFGPGTRLTVL.

The rearrangement joins TRBV19 to TRBJ1-2; TRBD1 matches 8 bases. CDR3 length: 14 amino acids. Germline loops: CDR1 LNHDA, CDR2 SQIVND (reference sequence). V dropped 3 bases and J dropped 8; count of bases not matched to a gene: 8. CDR3 sequence: CASSIADRGEGYTF. In DNA form, the CDR3 reads TGTGCCAGTAGTATTGCCGACAGGGGAGAGGGCTACACCTTC.

The rearrangement links TRBV27 to TRBJ2-5; 9 positions match TRBD1. CDR3 length: 15 residues. Germline V gene data show CDR1 as MNHEY and CDR2 as SMNVEV (reference sequence). The J segment lost 5 bases and the V segment lost 2 bases, leaving 6 bases of the junction unmatched. The CDR3 spells CASSLRDREGETQYF. CDR3 in DNA: TGTGCCAGCAGTTTACGGGACAGGGAGGGGGAGACCCAGTACTTC.

The V call is TRBV16, the J call TRBJ1-5; 7 bases match TRBD1. Germline V lookup: CDR1 KGHSY, CDR2 FQNENV. V lost 8 bases, J lost 7 bases, and 5 bases stayed unmatched. CDR3 length: 12 residues. CDR3 DNA sequence: TGTGCCAGCTCGACAGGGTTGCAGCCCCAGCATTTT. Amino acids: CASSTGLQPQHF. The full variable domain, completed using reference TRBV16 and TRBJ1-5, is GEEVAQTPKHLVRGEGQKAKLYCAPIKGHSYVFWYQQVLKNEFKFLISFQNENVFDETGMPKERFSAKCLPNSPCSLEIQATKLEDSAVYFCASSTGLQPQHFGDGTRLSIL.